Listed here is a single T cell receptor (beta chain). The data derive from a study of blood T cell repertoires in COVID-19. Germline V gives CDR1 SGHTA, CDR2 FQGNSA. CDR3 size: 17 residues. Trimming removed 5 bases at V and 4 bases at J, with 23 bases between. Only in-frame clones appear in the TCRdb table, and some are missing; sequencing was by immunoSEQ multiplex PCR. This sample carries roughly 380,000 clones, over 75% of them seen once, and the ten largest clones take 1.5% to 1.7%. This clonotype was obtained from a woman aged 40-49 years with COVID-19, enrolled during active disease. Material: peripheral blood. J is TRBJ1-2 and V is TRBV7-2; perhaps TRBD1 as D (6 bases). The CDR3 DNA reads TGTGCCAGCAGCCAATTGCAGGCTAAGGGACACACCTATGGCTACACCTTC. This sequence encodes CASSQLQAKGHTYGYTF.